This T cell receptor (beta chain) was recorded in a study of blood T cell repertoires in COVID-19. Looking at the study overall: The United States, Italy and Spain provided the acute and convalescent COVID-19 samples. T cells, B-cell-depleted T cells, or PBMCs supplied cDNA or gDNA.

The authors' processing: The assay estimated nucleated cells by amplifying reference gene primers. Measured with immunoSEQ multiplex PCR; TCRdb has only the in-frame clones, and not every one. The V and J calls and clone size were taken over from that table, and D and trimming were inferred from the DNA. The sample yields over 100,000 clones, around 80% seen once. CDR3 size: 13 residues. V was clipped by 3 bases and J by 12 bases; unmatched bases: 3. The germline gives CDR1 SSHAT, CDR2 FNYEAQ (reference sequence). The receptor was isolated from a man in his fifties or sixties with active or convalescent COVID-19. The sample comprised peripheral blood. This sequence joins TRBV7-7 and TRBJ2-1, with TRBD2 identical over 12 bases. CDR3 protein: CASSFLAGGMQFF. The CDR3 DNA follows: TGTGCCAGCAGCTTCCTAGCGGGAGGGATGCAGTTCTTC.